A selection of T cell receptor beta chains follows, all from one sample in a study of identical twins. TCRdb called the 5' RACE reads again in MiXCR, with one record for every CDR3 protein. This sample has nearly 250,000 distinct CDR3 sequences, with roughly 7% found just once. The sample was also linked to a second study, of yellow fever vaccine responses in identical twins.

The sequenced sample consisted of memory (CD45RO+) T cells sorted from blood. The receptors come from a woman between 18 and 30 years old in good health. Both conserved end residues are part of each CDR3. The D gene is left open where the match is weak. Size tells how often a clone was seen (once, few, many) or the class of an expanded clone, and some rows leave it out.

J	V	D	size	CDR3	DNA
TRBJ2-3	TRBV7-3	TRBD2	few	CASSPLAGGQYNTQYF	TGTGCCAGCAGCCCCTTAGCGGGAGGGCAGTATAATACGCAGTATTTT
TRBJ2-3	TRBV12-1	.	.	CASSTRTSGRAALTDTQYF	TGTGCCAGCTCAACCCGGACTAGCGGGAGGGCCGCGCTCACAGATACGCAGTATTTT
TRBJ2-3	TRBV6-5	TRBD1	many	CASSYGGTGADTQYF	TGTGCCAGCAGTTACGGGGGGACAGGGGCAGATACGCAGTATTTT
TRBJ1-4	TRBV29-1	.	few	CSALHEKLFF	TGCAGCGCCTTACATGAAAAACTGTTTTTT
TRBJ2-5	TRBV6-1	TRBD1	.	CASRDRVLETQYF	TGTGCCAGCAGGGACAGGGTTTTAGAGACCCAGTACTTC
TRBJ1-4	TRBV6-1	.	.	CASSGRLSEKLFF	TGTGCCAGCAGTGGGAGACTGAGCGAAAAACTGTTTTTT
TRBJ2-1	TRBV24-1	TRBD2	many	CATSDPSGSSYNEQFF	TGTGCCACCAGTGATCCTAGCGGGAGCTCCTACAATGAGCAGTTCTTC
TRBJ2-2	TRBV10-3	.	many	CAISESRLVFGTGELFF	TGTGCCATCAGTGAGTCCAGGCTAGTCTTTGGGACCGGGGAGCTGTTTTTT
TRBJ2-2	TRBV7-9	TRBD2	.	CASSPLAGAAGELFF	TGTGCCAGCAGCCCCCTAGCGGGAGCGGCCGGGGAGCTGTTTTTT
TRBJ1-6	TRBV6-1	.	.	CASTRGVSNSPLHF	TGTGCCAGCACTAGAGGAGTCTCAAATTCACCCCTCCACTTT
TRBJ2-3	TRBV5-1	TRBD1	few	CASSLQQGSPDTQYF	TGCGCCAGCAGCTTGCAACAGGGGAGTCCAGATACGCAGTATTTT
TRBJ2-1	TRBV11-3	.	few	CASSLDQGGSEQFF	TGTGCCAGCAGCTTAGATCAGGGGGGGTCTGAGCAGTTCTTC
TRBJ1-2	TRBV18	.	.	CASSPNRDGYTF	TGTGCCAGCTCCCCGAACAGGGATGGCTACACCTTC
TRBJ2-1	TRBV18	TRBD2	many	CASSPWGPGTSLYNEQFF	TGTGCCAGCTCACCCTGGGGTCCAGGGACTAGCTTATACAATGAGCAGTTCTTC
TRBJ2-5	TRBV12-3/TRBV12-4	.	few	CASSLFGASQETQYF	TGTGCCAGCAGTTTATTTGGGGCTTCCCAAGAGACCCAGTACTTC
TRBJ2-5	TRBV4-1	.	many	CASSQVGVTKETQYF	TGCGCCAGCAGCCAAGTGGGGGTGACAAAAGAGACCCAGTACTTC
TRBJ2-7	TRBV14	.	.	CASSHRSSEGYEQYF	TGTGCCAGCAGCCATAGGTCGTCCGAAGGGTACGAGCAGTACTTC
TRBJ2-1	TRBV5-1	TRBD2	many	CASSDPSGRRYNEQFF	TGCGCCAGCAGCGACCCTAGCGGGAGACGATACAATGAGCAGTTCTTC
TRBJ1-1	TRBV10-3	.	many	CAISTRNTEAFF	TGTGCCATCAGTACTCGGAACACTGAAGCTTTCTTT
TRBJ2-4	TRBV7-6	.	many	CASPLGVAKNIQYF	TGTGCCAGCCCCCTTGGGGTAGCCAAAAACATTCAGTACTTC
TRBJ2-3	TRBV9	.	.	CASSVQVEDTQYF	TGTGCCAGCAGCGTACAGGTTGAAGATACGCAGTATTTT